This TCR beta chain stems from a study of shared clonotypes between healthy human individuals. Points on this clone: No antigen is known for it.

The naive CD8 subset, CD45RO-negative cells positively selected for CCR7, excluded terminally differentiated effector memory CD45RA+ cells. General study points: It was the non-shared clonotypes that had lower generation probabilities than clonotypes shared by all four donors. Donors were few, which limited the genetic and exposure-history diversity represented.

Repertoires were generated with immunoSEQ multiplex PCR, while TCRdb's copy carries only in-frame clones and drops some. This sample has 600,000 or so clones, with more than 95% found just once. Trimming took off 6 bases at V and 8 bases at J, with 14 bases between the two ends. The germline V gene encodes CDR1 MNHEY and CDR2 SMNVEV (reference sequence). This CDR3 has 13 residues. This chain uses TRBV27 with TRBJ2-1; possible D gene TRBD1, 6 bases. This sequence was found in a man aged 25-45 years in good health. Input material: naive CD8+ T cells sorted from blood. The CDR3 nucleotides read TGTGCCAGCAGCTCGTCCAGGGGCGATGAGCAGTTCTTC. It encodes CASSSSRGDEQFF.